Below, 24 T cell receptor beta chains from the same sample are listed, as sequenced in a study of CD8 T cells in ankylosing spondylitis. TCRdb itself ran the 5' RACE reads through MiXCR, one entry per CDR3 protein. The data contain about 540,000 distinct CDR3 sequences, about 12% of them singletons. These receptors' targets are unknown. Study-wide results and limits: Seemingly characteristic of ankylosing spondylitis blood was a TCR beta motif consisting of roughly 8 highly homologous variants.

Sequenced sample: blood, either unsorted or a sorted T cell fraction (not recorded which). The source of these receptors is a male donor with ankylosing spondylitis.

The chain couples TRBV5-1 to TRBJ2-1; no clear D. The CDR3 is 13 residues long. CDR1 and CDR2 from the germline V gene are SGHRS and YFSETQ. V dropped 2 bases and J dropped 9 bases, with 12 bases sitting between them. The CDR3 DNA is TGCGCCAGCAGCTTCAACGCTCTTGGTGAGCAGTTCTTC. Translating it yields CASSFNALGEQFF.

This chain links TRBV18 with TRBJ1-3; 7 bases match TRBD1. The V segment lost 0 bases and the J segment 2 bases; nucleotides outside the gene matches: 4. Per the germline V gene, CDR1 is KGHSH and CDR2 is LQKENI. The CDR3 extends over 16 amino acids. Here the CDR3 DNA reads TGTGCCAGCTCACCACCGTGGCAGGGGGCTGGAAACACCATATATTTT. Its translation is CASSPPWQGAGNTIYF.

The V gene is TRBV7-2, the J gene TRBJ2-5, with a weak D call TRBD2 (7 bases). This CDR3 has 15 amino acids. V was clipped by 5 bases and J by 5 bases, with 18 bases between them. Germline CDR1 SGHTA, CDR2 FQGNSA. This chain's CDR3 is CASSRRGGAGETQYF. The DNA of the CDR3 is TGTGCCAGCAGCCGTCGAGGGGGGGCGGGCGAGACCCAGTACTTC.

The chain carries TRBV29-1 and TRBJ1-1; tentative D call: TRBD1 (5 bases). Looked up from germline, CDR1 is SQVTM and CDR2 is ANQGSEA. The CDR3 consists of 13 residues. The CDR3 loop reads CTSAKTEGTEAFF. CDR3 sequence (DNA): TGCACCTCGGCCAAGACAGAAGGGACTGAAGCTTTCTTT.

This chain connects TRBV12-3 or TRBV12-4 to TRBJ2-7; no reliable D call. V lost 0 bases and J 4 bases, leaving 19 bases between the germline ends. CDR3 size: 17 residues. Here the CDR3 DNA reads TGTGCCAGCAGTTTAGCGCTCGGGCAGATCGGAGATTACGAGCAGTACGTC. Translated, it gives CASSLALGQIGDYEQYV.

This clonotype was recorded a few times. The rearrangement joins TRBV12-3 or TRBV12-4 to TRBJ2-3, with TRBD1 matching 9 bases. The V and J ends lost 6 bases and 0 bases, in that order; junction bases with no gene match: 4. This CDR3 has 15 residues. CDR3 residues: CASSPDRGSTDTQYF. The DNA of the CDR3 is TGTGCCAGCAGCCCTGACAGGGGGAGCACAGATACGCAGTATTTT.

The gene calls are TRBV12-3 or TRBV12-4 and TRBJ2-1; perhaps TRBD2 as D (8 bases). This CDR3 has 15 amino acids. The V and J ends lost 6 bases and 10 bases respectively, with 22 bases between them. For the CDR3, the DNA is TGTGCCAGCAGCCTACCAGGGGGGACTAGTGGCGAGCAGTTCTTC. As protein: CASSLPGGTSGEQFF.

The V gene is TRBV4-2, the J gene TRBJ2-3; 9 bases are shared with TRBD2. The junction had 2 bases not matched to a gene; V was cut back by 3 bases and J by 1 base. This CDR3 comprises 15 residues. CDR1 and CDR2 from the germline V gene are LGHNA and YNFKEQ. CDR3 sequence (DNA): TGTGCCAGCAGCCACGAGCGGGAGGGCACAGATACGCAGTATTTT. It codes for CASSHEREGTDTQYF.

This clonotype occurred many times. V gene TRBV20-1 combines with J gene TRBJ2-5; D gene ambiguous. V lost 2 bases and J lost 1, with 8 bases in between. The CDR3 length is 13 residues. The germline V gene has CDR1 DFQATT and CDR2 SNEGSKA (reference sequence). The CDR3 DNA is TGCAGTGCTAGAAGCTGGGCCCAAGAGACCCAGTACTTC. It yields the protein CSARSWAQETQYF.

This sequence joins TRBV7-9 and TRBJ1-4; no definite D call. Germline V lookup: CDR1 SEHNR, CDR2 FQNEAQ (reference sequence). The CDR3 length is 14 residues. The germline V and J ends were trimmed by 2 bases and 7 bases, with 11 bases remaining between them. The CDR3 DNA reads as TGTGCCAGCAGCTTAAGCGGCAGCCGTGAAAAACTGTTTTTT. As protein: CASSLSGSREKLFF.

This clonotype was seen a handful of times. V usage is TRBV6-2 or TRBV6-3 and J usage is TRBJ1-2; TRBD1 is a possible D gene (6 bases). The V and J ends lost 6 bases and 4 bases respectively, with 15 bases between them. Germline values: CDR1 MNHEY, CDR2 SVGEGT. The CDR3 spans 14 residues. Here the CDR3 reads CASRFTGQSYGYTF. The CDR3 bases are TGTGCCAGCAGGTTTACAGGGCAATCCTATGGCTACACCTTC.

The rearrangement links TRBV2 to TRBJ2-1; 11 nucleotides line up with TRBD2. V lost 7 bases and J lost 11; bases outside the gene matches: 10. This CDR3 region has 14 residues. Looked up from germline, CDR1 is SNHLY and CDR2 is FYNNEI. The CDR3 loop is CASNSGTSGNKQFF. In DNA form, the CDR3 reads TGTGCCAGCAATTCCGGGACTAGCGGTAATAAGCAGTTCTTC.

The DNA for the CDR3 is TGCGCCAGCAGCTTGGGGTGGGACAGAAATAATTCACCCCTCCACTTT. Residues: CASSLGWDRNNSPLHF. The genes are TRBV5-1 and TRBJ1-6; 7 bases line up with TRBD1. After removal of 0 bases from V and 5 bases from J, the junction contained 5 bases not matched to a gene. The germline V gene has CDR1 SGHRS and CDR2 YFSETQ. The CDR3 covers 16 residues.

This clonotype has only a few counts. The rearrangement uses TRBV29-1 and TRBJ1-2, with D maybe TRBD1 (5 bases). V was trimmed by 7 bases and J by 3 bases, leaving 12 bases between them. Per germline, CDR1 SQVTM and CDR2 ANQGSEA. The CDR3 consists of 12 residues. CDR3 in amino acids: CSASGTDYGYTF. CDR3 nucleotides: TGCAGCGCTTCCGGGACGGACTATGGCTACACCTTC.

This clonotype occurred a few times. This chain links TRBV5-1 with TRBJ2-3; D possibly corresponds to TRBD2 (6 bases). Trimming removed 2 bases from V and 6 bases from J, with 13 bases in between. The CDR3 is 14 amino acids. Germline V gene sequence: CDR1 SGHRS, CDR2 YFSETQ. For the CDR3, the DNA is TGCGCCAGCAGCTTCGGCGGGATGGGGGATACGCAGTATTTT. This translates into CASSFGGMGDTQYF.

V usage is TRBV27 and J usage is TRBJ2-7; possibly TRBD1 or TRBD2 for D (5 bases each). This CDR3 is built from 15 residues. The V gene lost 7 bases and the J gene lost 7 bases, with 23 bases spanning the gap. Germline assignment: CDR1 MNHEY and CDR2 SMNVEV (reference sequence). CDR3 nucleotide sequence: TGTGCCAGCATGCTACTCCGGGGCGCATCGTGGGAGCAGTACTTC. Its translation is CASMLLRGASWEQYF.

This clonotype came up a few times. The chain has TRBV20-1 and TRBJ2-1, with TRBD1 identical over 8 bases. The junction had 7 bases not matched to a gene; V was cut back by 1 base and J by 5 bases. The CDR3 length is 15 residues. Germline V gene lookup returns CDR1 DFQATT and CDR2 SNEGSKA (reference sequence). The CDR3, as DNA: TGCAGTGCTAGAGGTGGGCAGGGGGCAGACAATGAGCAGTTCTTC. It codes for CSARGGQGADNEQFF.

This chain connects TRBV11-2 to TRBJ2-2, with 10 bases identical to TRBD1. This CDR3 comprises 18 residues. In germline, CDR1 is SGHAT, CDR2 FQNNGV. The trim removed 0 bases at V and 1 base at J, leaving 5 bases unmatched. The CDR3: CASSLDRGQGGNTGELFF. The DNA of the CDR3 is TGTGCCAGCAGCTTAGATCGTGGACAGGGGGGGAACACCGGGGAGCTGTTTTTT.

Here the CDR3 reads CSARGVNNEQFF. CDR3 sequence (DNA): TGCAGTGCTAGGGGAGTGAACAATGAGCAGTTCTTC. This chain uses TRBV20-1 with TRBJ2-1; a weak D match, TRBD2 (5 bases). Trimming took 3 bases from V and 5 from J, leaving 8 bases between them. This CDR3 is 12 amino acids long. Germline V gene lookup returns CDR1 DFQATT and CDR2 SNEGSKA (reference sequence).

This clonotype has ten or more counts. V is TRBV29-1 and J is TRBJ1-4; maybe TRBD1 (5 bases). Germline V gene data show CDR1 as SQVTM and CDR2 as ANQGSEA. The CDR3 is 15 residues long. Trimming removed 4 bases from V and 5 bases from J, with 17 bases in between. CDR3 bases: TGCAGCGTTGTTGTCCGGACAAGATTGAATGAAAAACTGTTTTTT. Protein sequence: CSVVVRTRLNEKLFF.

V is TRBV20-1 and J is TRBJ2-3, with 10 nucleotides matching TRBD2. Unmatched junction bases numbered 8, after V lost 0 bases and J lost 5 bases. The CDR3 runs to 16 residues. The germline V gene encodes CDR1 DFQATT and CDR2 SNEGSKA (reference sequence). This CDR3 reads CSAREGSGRAGDTQYF. In DNA form, the CDR3 reads TGCAGTGCTAGAGAGGGGAGCGGGAGGGCCGGAGATACGCAGTATTTT.

This clonotype was seen a handful of times. V and J are TRBV18 and TRBJ2-5; 8 nucleotides match TRBD1. The germline V gene has CDR1 KGHSH and CDR2 LQKENI. CDR3 length equals 16 residues. The junction had 14 bases not matched to a gene; V was cut back by 2 bases and J by 9 bases. CDR3 nucleotides: TGTGCCAGCTCACCATGGAAGACAGGGGCAGAAGTCGCCCAGTACTTC. Its protein is CASSPWKTGAEVAQYF. The full variable domain, rest sourced from reference TRBV18 and TRBJ2-5, is NAGVMQNPRHLVRRRGQEARLRCSPMKGHSHVYWYRQLPEEGLKFMVYLQKENIIDESGMPKERFSAEFPKEGPSILRIQQVVRGDSAAYFCASSPWKTGAEVAQYFGPGTRLLVL.

This clonotype was detected many times. The chain recombines TRBV10-2 with TRBJ2-3; TRBD1 matches 11 bases. The CDR3 is 14 residues long. Germline V gene lookup returns CDR1 WSHSY and CDR2 SAAADI. Unmatched junction bases numbered 4, after V lost 8 bases and J lost 3 bases. CDR3 nucleotides: TGCGCCAGCGGGGGACAGGGGGTAACAGATACGCAGTATTTT. This encodes CASGGQGVTDTQYF.

The chain combines TRBV15 with TRBJ1-6, with 8 bases that match TRBD1. Unmatched junction bases numbered 10, after V lost 5 bases and J lost 13 bases. The CDR3 sequence is 14 residues long. Germline V gene lookup returns CDR1 LNHNV and CDR2 YYDKDF (reference sequence). CDR3 protein: CATSGPGQEDPLHF. In nucleotides, the CDR3 is TGTGCCACCAGCGGACCGGGACAGGAAGATCCCCTCCACTTT.